Below, 2 T cell receptor beta chains from the same sample are listed, as sequenced in a study of T cell responses to AZD1222 COVID-19 vaccine. Only in-frame clones appear in the TCRdb table, and some are missing; sequencing was by immunoSEQ multiplex PCR. The table has about 110,000 clones, about 90% seen once. This specimen consisted of peripheral blood, obtained on day 0 of AZD1222 vaccination. The receptors here all came from an adult in good health.

A single count supports this clone. The rearrangement links TRBV24-1 to TRBJ1-3; D unresolved. V dropped 4 bases and J dropped 1 base, with 7 bases sitting between them. This CDR3 spans 14 amino acids. Germline V CDR1 and CDR2: KGHDR, SFDVKD. The DNA for the CDR3 is TGTGCCACCAGTGACGGATCTTCTGGAAACACCATATATTTT. Translated: CATSDGSSGNTIYF.

This clone has a single count. The chain links TRBV5-1 to TRBJ1-5, with 7 nucleotides matching TRBD1. This CDR3 region has 14 residues. V dropped 3 bases and J dropped 4; count of bases not matched to a gene: 4. Germline V gene data show CDR1 as SGHRS and CDR2 as YFSETQ. CDR3 residues: CASSSGQANQPQHF. CDR3 nucleotide sequence: TGCGCCAGCAGCTCTGGACAGGCTAATCAGCCCCAGCATTTT.